This TCR beta chain was profiled in a study of response to subunit inactivated influenza vaccine. Study-wide findings and caveats: It was suggested by the authors that few new T cells are recruited by each seasonal influenza vaccination.

On this clonotype: Antigen: not known.

TCRdb processed the RT-PCR reads anew with MiXCR; each CDR3 protein has one entry. Of hundreds of thousands of distinct CDR3 sequences listed, around a sixth are singletons. The germline V gene encodes CDR1 MNHEY and CDR2 SVGAGI. CDR3 length: 14 amino acids. V was cut by 4 bases and J by 8 bases, with 16 bases left in between. The receptor was isolated from a man aged 50 to 60 who received an inactivated influenza vaccine. The chain recombines TRBV6-5 with TRBJ2-3; a weak D match, TRBD2 (6 bases). The sequences come from PBMCs from blood, collected 4 to 6 days after vaccination. As DNA, the CDR3 is TGTGCCAGCAGTTCCGACCCATCAGCGGGTACGCAGTATTTT. This sequence encodes CASSSDPSAGTQYF.